These 14 T cell receptor beta chains share one sample of origin, sequenced in a study of monozygotic twins with inflammatory bowel disease. One entry per CDR3 protein, without DNA, is what TCRdb gives after re-calling the 5' RACE reads. Its table records about 160,000 distinct CDR3 sequences. The source material was blood. These receptors all stem from a human donor with ulcerative colitis or Crohn's disease, or a healthy co-twin of an affected twin (not recorded which).

V gene TRBV24-1 combines with J gene TRBJ2-2; TCRdb reports TRBD1, a call that lacks DNA to check it against. The CDR3 is made up of 14 amino acids. Germline CDR1 reads KGHDR; CDR2 reads SFDVKD. The CDR3 loop reads CATSGSGATGELFF.

CDR3 in amino acids: CSVEEPGTDWSPQFF. The chain carries TRBV29-1 and TRBJ2-1; TCRdb calls TRBD1, which cannot be checked without DNA. The germline gives CDR1 SQVTM, CDR2 ANQGSEA. The CDR3 length is 15 residues.

The CDR3: CASSQDRRSYEQYF. This chain connects TRBV4-2 to TRBJ2-7. Germline V gene sequence: CDR1 LGHNA, CDR2 YNFKEQ. The CDR3 runs 14 residues.

The chain uses TRBV5-1 and TRBJ2-5. The length of the CDR3 is 13 residues. The germline V gene has CDR1 SGHRS and CDR2 YFSETQ. This chain's CDR3 is CASSLTYQETQYF.

V usage is TRBV6-1 and J usage is TRBJ1-2; TCRdb reports TRBD1, a call that lacks DNA to check it against. CDR1 is MNHNS and CDR2 is SASEGT in the germline V gene. This CDR3 contains 14 residues. CDR3 in amino acids: CASRPQGSPYGYTF.

The genes are TRBV28 and TRBJ2-6; TCRdb's D gene call, TRBD1, goes unchecked for lack of DNA. The CDR3 sequence is 16 residues long. Per germline, CDR1 MDHEN and CDR2 SYDVKM. CDR3 residues: CASSPDSVSGANVLTF.

The V call is TRBV5-1, the J call TRBJ2-2; the TCRdb call, TRBD1, lacks DNA for checking. The CDR3 contains 21 residues. Germline V gene data show CDR1 as SGHRS and CDR2 as YFSETQ. CDR3: CASSLASAGVFTSGITGELFF.

The chain couples TRBV7-9 to TRBJ1-6; TCRdb's D call, TRBD1, is unchecked because there is no DNA. Germline CDR1 and CDR2: SEHNR and FQNEAQ (reference sequence). This CDR3 comprises 14 residues. The CDR3 sequence: CASSSPTGSSPLHF.

The rearrangement uses TRBV4-1 and TRBJ1-2; TCRdb picks TRBD1, but there is no DNA to check that call. The germline CDR1 and CDR2 sequences are MGHRA and YSYEKL. This CDR3 contains 15 residues. CDR3 residues: CASSQGGQNNYGYTF.

V is TRBV12-3 or TRBV12-4 and J is TRBJ1-4. The CDR3 runs to 15 residues. CDR3 amino acids: CASSRNGRNNEKLFF.

This sequence joins TRBV9 and TRBJ1-1; TCRdb proposes TRBD1, but this gene call is untestable without DNA. Looked up from germline, CDR1 is SGDLS and CDR2 is YYNGEE. The CDR3 is made up of 15 amino acids. CDR3 region: CASSPRQGSNTEAFF.

This chain connects TRBV4-1 to TRBJ2-5; lacking DNA, the TRBD2 call made by TCRdb goes unchecked. This CDR3 is built from 16 residues. Germline CDR1 reads MGHRA; CDR2 reads YSYEKL. The CDR3 reads CASSRESGRALETQYF.

The V gene is TRBV4-2, the J gene TRBJ2-7; TCRdb calls TRBD2, which cannot be checked without DNA. Germline V gives CDR1 LGHNA, CDR2 YNFKEQ. The CDR3 totals 15 residues. CDR3 region: CASSLGTSGVYEQYF.

This chain joins TRBV7-8 and TRBJ2-1; TCRdb calls TRBD2, which cannot be checked without DNA. There are 19 residues in the CDR3. CDR1 is SGHVS, CDR2 FQNEAQ, per germline. CDR3 in amino acids: CASSLDALAGLSSYNEQFF.